This TCR beta chain was observed in a study of shared clonotypes between healthy human individuals. Remarks on this clone: Its specificity is unknown. Additional DNA sequences in this sample encode the identical CDR3.

Study conclusions and caveats: A generally larger estimated richness was seen in naive subsets than in memory subsets. Compared with clonotypes that all four donors shared, non-shared clonotypes had lower generation probabilities.

Deletions cut 3 bases from V and 7 bases from J, with 10 bases between. The CDR3 sequence is 11 residues long. Germline V CDR1 and CDR2: DFQATT, SNEGSKA (reference sequence). The method was immunoSEQ multiplex PCR; TCRdb's version includes in-frame clones alone and lacks a portion of them. Counted here are around 2.3 million clones, approximately 96% occurring once; the ten biggest clones make up approximately 0.13%. The receptor was isolated from a man aged 18 to 29 in good health. The sample was naive CD4+ T cells sorted from blood. Subset: CD45RA+ positively selected. The V call is TRBV20-1, the J call TRBJ2-7; a weak D match, TRBD2 (6 bases). The CDR3 spells CSASSGGEQYF. In DNA, the CDR3 is TGCAGTGCTAGTTCCGGGGGAGAGCAGTACTTC.